This T cell receptor (beta chain) was sequenced for a study of a mutant IDH1 vaccine in newly diagnosed glioma. Study summary: Vaccination was launched 4-6 weeks after radiotherapy alone, or with temozolomide cycles. Beforehand, treatment had been radiotherapy, temozolomide, or both; the majority received both. Study-wide points: It was more than 80% of patients that developed vaccine-induced immune responses. Pseudoprogression appeared unlinked to shifts in leading peripheral T cell clonotypes.

The CDR3 sequence is 12 residues long. V lost 5 bases and J 0 bases, leaving 4 bases between the germline ends. Germline V gene data show CDR1 as SGHDT and CDR2 as YYEEEE. The sample holds a few counts of this clone. Its target is not known. As to time point: week 47, end of study. Each vaccine dose was 300 ug of mutant IDH1 20-mer peptide, with topical imiquimod. Assay: immunoSEQ multiplex PCR; the TCRdb copy retains only in-frame clones and omits some. The table includes approximately 50,000 clones, roughly 80% detected once. The rearrangement uses TRBV5-6 and TRBJ2-3; D is unclear. The sequencing used PBMCs, collected from a glioma patient whose treatment included an IDH1 peptide vaccine. The origin of this receptor is a woman aged 45-60 years with glioma. The DNA for the CDR3 is TGTGCCAGCAGGGGTAGCACAGATACGCAGTATTTT. Translated, it gives CASRGSTDTQYF.